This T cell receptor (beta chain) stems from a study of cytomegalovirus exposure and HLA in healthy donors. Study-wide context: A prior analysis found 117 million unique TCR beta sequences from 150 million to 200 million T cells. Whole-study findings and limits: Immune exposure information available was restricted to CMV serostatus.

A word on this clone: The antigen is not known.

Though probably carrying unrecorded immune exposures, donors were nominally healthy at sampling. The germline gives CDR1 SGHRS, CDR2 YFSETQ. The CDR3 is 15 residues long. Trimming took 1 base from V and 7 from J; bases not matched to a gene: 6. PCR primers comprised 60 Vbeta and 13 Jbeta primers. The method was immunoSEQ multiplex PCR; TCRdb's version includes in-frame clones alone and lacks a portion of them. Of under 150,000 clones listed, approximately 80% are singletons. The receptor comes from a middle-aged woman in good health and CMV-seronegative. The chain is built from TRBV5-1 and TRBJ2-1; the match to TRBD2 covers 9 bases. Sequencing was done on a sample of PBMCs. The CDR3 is CASSLIAGVGNEQFF. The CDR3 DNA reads TGCGCCAGCAGCTTGATAGCGGGAGTCGGGAATGAGCAGTTCTTC.